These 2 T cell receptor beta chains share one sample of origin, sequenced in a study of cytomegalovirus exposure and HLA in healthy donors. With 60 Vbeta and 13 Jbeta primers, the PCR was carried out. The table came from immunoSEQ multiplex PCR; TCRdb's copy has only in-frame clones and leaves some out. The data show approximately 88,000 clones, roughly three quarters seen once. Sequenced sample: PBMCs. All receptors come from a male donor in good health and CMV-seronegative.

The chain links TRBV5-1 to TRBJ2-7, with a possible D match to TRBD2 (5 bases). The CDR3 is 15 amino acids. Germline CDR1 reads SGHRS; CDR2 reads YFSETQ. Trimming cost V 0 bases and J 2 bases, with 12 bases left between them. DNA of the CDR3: TGCGCCAGCAGCTTGGAAAGCGGAAACGCCTACGAGCAGTACTTC. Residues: CASSLESGNAYEQYF.

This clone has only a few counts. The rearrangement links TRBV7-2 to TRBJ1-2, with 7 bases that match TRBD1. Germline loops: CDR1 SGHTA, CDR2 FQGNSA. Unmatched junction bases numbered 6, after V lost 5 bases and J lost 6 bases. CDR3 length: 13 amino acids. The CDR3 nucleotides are TGTGCCAGCAGCCCAACAGGGGTGGATGGCTACACCTTC. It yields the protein CASSPTGVDGYTF.